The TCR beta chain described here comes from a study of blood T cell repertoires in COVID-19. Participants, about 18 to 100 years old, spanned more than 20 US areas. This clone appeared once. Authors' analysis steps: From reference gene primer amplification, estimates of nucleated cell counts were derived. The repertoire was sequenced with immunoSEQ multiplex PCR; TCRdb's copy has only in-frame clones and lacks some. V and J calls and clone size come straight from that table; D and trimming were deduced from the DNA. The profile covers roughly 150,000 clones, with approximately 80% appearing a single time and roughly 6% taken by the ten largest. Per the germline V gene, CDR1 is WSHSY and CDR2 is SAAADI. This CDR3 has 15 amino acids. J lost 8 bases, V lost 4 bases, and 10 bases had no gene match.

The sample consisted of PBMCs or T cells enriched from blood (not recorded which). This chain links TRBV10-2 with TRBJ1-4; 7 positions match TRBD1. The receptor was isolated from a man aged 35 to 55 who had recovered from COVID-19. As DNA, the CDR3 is TGCGCCAGCAGTGCGACAGTCACAGGGGAAGAAAAACTGTTTTTT. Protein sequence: CASSATVTGEEKLFF.